The 4 T cell receptor beta chains below come from one sample, sequenced in a study of T cell responses to AZD1222 COVID-19 vaccine. The repertoire was sequenced with immunoSEQ multiplex PCR; TCRdb's copy has only in-frame clones and lacks some. The profile shows 130,000 or so clones, around 91% of them singletons. Material: peripheral blood, obtained on day 0 of AZD1222 vaccination. The receptors stem from an adult in good health.

This chain links TRBV6-2 or TRBV6-3 with TRBJ1-1, with TRBD1 as a possible D gene (5 bases). CDR1 is MNHEY and CDR2 is SVGEGT in the germline V gene. The CDR3 is 14 amino acids. The germline V and J ends were trimmed by 4 bases and 6 bases, with 15 bases remaining between them. The CDR3 sequence: CASSSPPRAPEAFF. The DNA for the CDR3 is TGTGCCAGCAGTTCCCCCCCCAGGGCGCCTGAAGCTTTCTTT.

CDR3 nucleotide sequence: TGTGCCAGCAGTTTAAGGAGCGGGAGAAGCTACGAGCAGTACTTC. Translated: CASSLRSGRSYEQYF. The chain carries TRBV27 and TRBJ2-7; 8 bases line up with TRBD2. This CDR3 spans 15 amino acids. CDR1 and CDR2 from the germline V gene are MNHEY and SMNVEV (reference sequence). With 2 bases clipped from V and 3 bases from J, the junction kept 6 bases outside the gene matches.

This chain links TRBV6-6 with TRBJ1-5; D gene ambiguous. Germline assignment: CDR1 MNHNY and CDR2 SVGAGI (reference sequence). V was clipped by 2 bases and J by 4 bases, with 6 bases between them. The CDR3 spans 13 residues. The DNA for the CDR3 is TGTGCCAGCAGTTACGATGTGAATCAGCCCCAGCATTTT. Its protein is CASSYDVNQPQHF.

The rearrangement uses TRBV6-2 or TRBV6-3 and TRBJ2-1, with D perhaps TRBD1 (6 bases). Trimming cost V 0 bases and J 13 bases, with 13 bases left between them. This CDR3 comprises 13 residues. Germline-derived CDR1 and CDR2 are MNHEY and SVGEGT. The CDR3 DNA is TGTGCCAGCAGTTACTCCCACAGGGAGCTCCAGTTCTTC. Its protein is CASSYSHRELQFF.